This T cell receptor beta chain was profiled in a study of blood T cell repertoires in COVID-19. Source study methods: Amplification with reference gene primers provided the estimates of nucleated cell counts. Clones were read by immunoSEQ multiplex PCR, and TCRdb kept only the in-frame ones, dropping some. The V and J calls and the clone size are those of that table, but D and trimming were determined from the DNA. Among a few hundred thousand clones listed, 80% to 90% were seen once. CDR1 is SGDLS and CDR2 is YYNGEE in the germline V gene. This CDR3 comprises 15 residues. Trimming at V came to 1 base and at J to 6 bases, leaving 8 bases not matched to a gene.

The chain has TRBV9 and TRBJ2-3, with 7 bases identical to TRBD2. What was sequenced was peripheral blood. The sequence was collected from a man between 18 and 29 years old who had recovered from COVID-19. The DNA for the CDR3 is TGTGCCAGCAGCGTAACGCCTAGCGGATTCGATACGCAGTATTTT. Its protein is CASSVTPSGFDTQYF.